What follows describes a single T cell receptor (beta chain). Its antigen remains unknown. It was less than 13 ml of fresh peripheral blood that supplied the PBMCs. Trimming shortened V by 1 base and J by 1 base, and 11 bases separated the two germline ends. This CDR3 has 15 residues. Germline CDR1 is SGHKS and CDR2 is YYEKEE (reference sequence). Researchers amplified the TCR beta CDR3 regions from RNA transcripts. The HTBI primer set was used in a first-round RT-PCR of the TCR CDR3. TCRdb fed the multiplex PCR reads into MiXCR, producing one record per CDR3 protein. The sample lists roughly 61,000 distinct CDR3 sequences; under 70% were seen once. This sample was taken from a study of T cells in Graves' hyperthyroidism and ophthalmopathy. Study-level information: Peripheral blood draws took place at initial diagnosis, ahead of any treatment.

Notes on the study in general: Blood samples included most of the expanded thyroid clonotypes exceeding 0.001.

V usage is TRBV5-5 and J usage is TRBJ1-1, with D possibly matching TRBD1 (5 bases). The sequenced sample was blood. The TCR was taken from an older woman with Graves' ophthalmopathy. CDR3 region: CASSLPAGTNTEAFF. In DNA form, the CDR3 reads TGTGCCAGCAGCTTGCCTGCCGGGACGAACACTGAAGCTTTCTTT.